Listed here are 30 T cell receptor beta chains from one sample, sequenced in a study of blood T cells in healthy people across ages. Primed by a sample-barcoded 5' primer and a J-beta primer mix, a second PCR proceeded for about 6 to 12 cycles. TCRdb recomputed calls from the 5' RACE reads with MiXCR, one row per CDR3 protein. Here the sample spans some 1.5 million distinct CDR3 sequences, 28% being singletons. The source material was blood. The receptors originated from a woman aged 30 to 39 in good health.

The genes are TRBV12-3 or TRBV12-4 and TRBJ2-3; weak D call: TRBD2 (6 bases). The V gene lost 3 bases and the J gene lost 5 bases, with 12 bases spanning the gap. This CDR3 is 14 amino acids long. DNA of the CDR3: TGTGCCAGCAGTTTCTACGGGAGACTAGATACGCAGTATTTT. It yields the protein CASSFYGRLDTQYF.

Concerning this clonotype itself: Possible read error: a much larger clone is one base away. The chain uses TRBV27 and TRBJ2-5, with 13 bases aligning to TRBD2. The J segment lost 1 base and the V segment lost 6 bases, leaving 11 bases of the junction unmatched. CDR3 length: 18 residues. Germline CDR1 MNHEY, CDR2 SMNVEV (reference sequence). The DNA for the CDR3 is TGTGCCAGCAGCCCCGGGACTAGCGGGACCAATTCCCAAGAGACCCAGTACTTC. Residues: CASSPGTSGTNSQETQYF.

This rearrangement joins TRBV5-1 to TRBJ2-1; the match to TRBD1 covers 8 bases. Germline V CDR1 and CDR2: SGHRS, YFSETQ. CDR3 length: 16 residues. With V trimmed by 2 bases and J by 6 bases, 10 bases remained unmatched. The chain's CDR3 is CASSLEQGEPGNEQFF. CDR3 DNA sequence: TGCGCCAGCAGCTTAGAACAGGGGGAACCGGGCAATGAGCAGTTCTTC.

V gene TRBV21-1 combines with J gene TRBJ2-4; the table calls TRBD1, which could not be checked here. TRBV21-1 is classified as a pseudogene. This CDR3 is built from 13 residues. The CDR3 nucleotides are TGTGCCAGCAGCAACCCCGGCCACAATGAGCAGTACTTC. It encodes CASSNPGHNEQYF.

In this sample, this clonotype turned up once. The chain recombines TRBV20-1 with TRBJ2-3; possibly TRBD1 or TRBD2 for D (6 bases each). With 3 bases removed from V and 4 bases from J, the gap between germline ends came to 14 bases. The germline CDR1 and CDR2 sequences are DFQATT and SNEGSKA (reference sequence). The CDR3 runs to 14 residues. This chain's CDR3 is CSASNGGWADTQYF. In DNA form, the CDR3 reads TGCAGTGCTAGTAACGGGGGCTGGGCAGATACGCAGTATTTT.

The chain combines TRBV6-5 with TRBJ1-2; a possible D gene is TRBD1 (5 bases). Germline V gene lookup returns CDR1 MNHEY and CDR2 SVGAGI. CDR3 size: 12 residues. V lost 2 bases and J 8 bases, leaving 9 bases between the germline ends. This CDR3 reads CASSYGQGGYTF. CDR3 nucleotide sequence: TGTGCCAGCAGTTACGGACAAGGAGGCTACACCTTC.

This clonotype occurred a few times. The gene calls are TRBV11-2 and TRBJ2-1; 7 bases align to TRBD2. The CDR3 length is 16 residues. Germline V CDR1 and CDR2: SGHAT, FQNNGV. V shed 7 bases and J 3 bases; nucleotides not matched to a gene: 12. The CDR3 DNA sequence: TGTGCCAGCAACTCGGGAGGCGGTTCGAGCTACAATGAGCAGTTCTTC. Its translation: CASNSGGGSSYNEQFF.

The chain uses TRBV7-2 and TRBJ1-2; the D gene is possibly TRBD1 (5 bases). The CDR3 runs to 14 residues. Germline CDR1 and CDR2: SGHTA and FQGNSA. The V gene lost 1 base and the J gene lost 7 bases, with 13 bases spanning the gap. CDR3 bases: TGTGCCAGCAGCTTAGAGGGGAGGTACGGTGGCTACACCTTC. It translates to CASSLEGRYGGYTF.

This chain joins TRBV4-2 and TRBJ2-5; possibly TRBD2 for D (7 bases). V lost 1 base and J 4 bases, leaving 10 bases between the germline ends. Germline assignment: CDR1 LGHNA and CDR2 YNFKEQ. The CDR3 has 14 amino acids. The CDR3: CASSQARGAETQYF. CDR3 nucleotides: TGTGCCAGCAGCCAAGCTCGGGGGGCAGAGACCCAGTACTTC.

Regarding this clonotype: A junction end diverges from the germline sequence, so it may reflect a read error. DNA for the CDR3: TGTGCCACCGGTGATCCCCAGGGGGTTTACAATGAGCAGTTCTTC. This translates into CATGDPQGVYNEQFF. The chain recombines TRBV24-1 with TRBJ2-1; 7 nucleotides match TRBD1. Germline lookup yields CDR1 KGHDR and CDR2 SFDVKD. This CDR3 region has 15 residues.

The chain combines TRBV10-3 with TRBJ2-1, with 7 bases lining up with TRBD2. CDR1 is ENHRY, CDR2 SYGVKD, per germline. V shed 6 bases, J shed 0 bases, and the junction held 8 bases outside the gene matches. The CDR3 has 16 amino acids. The DNA of the CDR3 is TGTGCCATCAGCAGAGGTGGGGGGGGCTCCTACAATGAGCAGTTCTTC. Residues: CAISRGGGGSYNEQFF.

The chain joins TRBV5-1 to TRBJ1-4; the D is unclear. V lost 4 bases and J lost 13, with 20 bases in between. The CDR3 consists of 14 residues. The germline V gene encodes CDR1 SGHRS and CDR2 YFSETQ. The CDR3 sequence: CASSARSRQDRLFF. CDR3 bases: TGCGCCAGCAGCGCCCGGTCCCGGCAAGATAGACTGTTTTTT.

Only a few counts were recorded for this clonotype. The CDR3 here is CASSHLAGEDTQYF. Written as DNA, the CDR3 is TGTGCCAGCAGCCACCTAGCGGGAGAAGATACGCAGTATTTT. The chain has TRBV14 and TRBJ2-3, with 10 bases fitting TRBD2. CDR1 SGHDN and CDR2 FVKESK come from the germline V gene. The CDR3 sequence is 14 residues long. J lost 5 bases, V lost 3 bases, and 2 bases had no gene match.

The gene calls are TRBV9 and TRBJ2-1; D is perhaps TRBD2 (6 bases). The CDR3 sequence is 15 residues long. The V gene's germline CDR1 is SGDLS and CDR2 YYNGEE. V lost 0 bases and J lost 5, with 12 bases in between. CDR3 bases: TGTGCCAGCAGCGTAGTCGGTAGCGGAGACAATGAGCAGTTCTTC. It yields the protein CASSVVGSGDNEQFF.

The rearrangement joins TRBV20-1 to TRBJ1-1, with D possibly matching TRBD1 (5 bases). Germline values: CDR1 DFQATT, CDR2 SNEGSKA (reference sequence). CDR3 length equals 14 residues. V was trimmed by 0 bases and J by 2 bases, leaving 10 bases between them. CDR3 DNA sequence: TGCAGTGCTAGAGAAGACAGCATTAACACTGAAGCTTTCTTT. It yields the protein CSAREDSINTEAFF.

In this sample, this clonotype turned up a few times. This chain uses TRBV10-2 with TRBJ1-5; tentative D call: TRBD1 (6 bases). Between the trimmed V and J ends, which lost 7 bases and 3 bases, there was a span of 13 bases. Germline lookup yields CDR1 WSHSY and CDR2 SAAADI. The CDR3 is 14 amino acids. The CDR3 here is CASTDGGTNQPQHF. In DNA form, the CDR3 reads TGCGCCAGCACGGATGGGGGCACCAATCAGCCCCAGCATTTT.

This clonotype was found once. The chain combines TRBV20-1 with TRBJ2-2; TRBD2 aligns across 9 bases. This CDR3 comprises 13 residues. Germline values: CDR1 DFQATT, CDR2 SNEGSKA (reference sequence). The CDR3: CSASLAGAEELFF. The CDR3 DNA reads as TGCAGCGCGTCGTTAGCGGGAGCGGAGGAGCTGTTTTTT.

CDR3 DNA: TGTGCCAGCTCACCACCGGTGGCCAGGGGGCATGGCTACACCTTC. Protein sequence: CASSPPVARGHGYTF. V usage is TRBV18 and J usage is TRBJ1-2, with 8 bases identical to TRBD1. The ends lost 0 bases at V and 6 bases at J; junction bases unmatched: 6. In germline, CDR1 is KGHSH, CDR2 LQKENI. This CDR3 comprises 15 residues.

The CDR3 loop reads CSARTADNEQFF. In nucleotides, the CDR3 is TGCAGTGCGCGGACAGCCGACAATGAGCAGTTCTTC. The rearrangement links TRBV20-1 to TRBJ2-1; tentative D call: TRBD1 (6 bases). The germline V and J ends were trimmed by 6 bases and 5 bases, with 11 bases remaining between them. Per germline, CDR1 DFQATT and CDR2 SNEGSKA (reference sequence). This CDR3 contains 12 residues.

The chain combines TRBV6-4 with TRBJ1-5, with TRBD1 matching 9 bases. The CDR3 is 15 residues long. Germline CDR1 MRHNA, CDR2 SNTAGT. The ends lost 3 bases at V and 4 bases at J; junction bases unmatched: 4. CDR3 nucleotides: TGTGCCAGCAGTGAAGGGACAGGGACAAATCAGCCCCAGCATTTT. Encoded protein: CASSEGTGTNQPQHF.

There are a few counts of this clonotype. The chain recombines TRBV28 with TRBJ2-7; 9 positions match TRBD1. The V and J ends lost 7 bases and 7 bases, in that order; junction bases with no gene match: 14. Germline CDR1 and CDR2: MDHEN and SYDVKM. The CDR3 totals 15 residues. CDR3 loop: CASKGGGTGRDEQYF. Written as DNA, the CDR3 is TGTGCCAGCAAGGGAGGTGGGACAGGGCGTGATGAGCAGTACTTC. Full variable domain (outside the CDR3, taken from reference TRBV28 and TRBJ2-7): DVKVTQSSRYLVKRTGEKVFLECVQDMDHENMFWYRQDPGLGLRLIYFSYDVKMKEKGDIPEGYSVSREKKERFSLILESASTNQTSMYLCASKGGGTGRDEQYFGPGTRLTVT.

CDR3 amino acids: CASSYPEGGLDTGELFF. The CDR3 DNA is TGTGCCAGCAGTTACCCCGAAGGGGGTCTGGACACCGGGGAGCTGTTTTTT. V is TRBV6-2 or TRBV6-3 and J is TRBJ2-2, with a tentative D call TRBD1 (6 bases). Trimming took off 2 bases at V and 3 bases at J, with 16 bases between the two ends. CDR1 MNHEY and CDR2 SVGEGT come from the germline V gene. The CDR3 runs 17 residues.

The rearrangement links TRBV7-9 to TRBJ2-1; 8 bases line up with TRBD1. CDR1 and CDR2 from the germline V gene are SEHNR and FQNEAQ (reference sequence). CDR3 length: 17 amino acids. Trimming took 6 bases from V and 1 from J; bases not matched to a gene: 11. CDR3 region: CASRDDRGRGSYNEQFF. The CDR3 DNA is TGTGCCAGCAGGGACGACAGGGGCCGGGGGTCCTACAATGAGCAGTTCTTC.

This clonotype was detected a few times. The V call is TRBV6-5, the J call TRBJ1-2; TRBD1 matches at 8 bases. After removal of 0 bases from V and 4 bases from J, the junction contained 7 bases not matched to a gene. The V gene's germline CDR1 is MNHEY and CDR2 SVGAGI. CDR3 size: 16 residues. The CDR3 DNA follows: TGTGCCAGCAGTTACTCGCCAGGGGGCAGAGGCTATGGCTACACCTTC. As protein: CASSYSPGGRGYGYTF.

This chain joins TRBV28 and TRBJ1-5; 10 positions agree with TRBD1. V shed 6 bases and J 7 bases; nucleotides not matched to a gene: 12. The CDR3 covers 16 residues. Germline CDR1 is MDHEN and CDR2 is SYDVKM. As DNA, the CDR3 is TGTGCCAGCAGCATAGGAGGGACAGGGGTAAGGCAGCCCCAGCATTTT. It yields the protein CASSIGGTGVRQPQHF.

This clonotype was found many times. This rearrangement joins TRBV7-6 to TRBJ2-7, with D perhaps TRBD1 or TRBD2 (5 bases each). From germline, CDR1 is SGHVS and CDR2 FNYEAQ. The length of the CDR3 is 15 residues. Trimming cost V 7 bases and J 0 bases, with 16 bases left between them. Here the CDR3 DNA reads TGTGCCAGCACCCCTGGGACCGATAGCTCCTACGAGCAGTACTTC. As protein: CASTPGTDSSYEQYF.

This clonotype was found many times. The CDR3, as DNA: TGCAGCGTTTTCCGGGGGGGGAATGAGCAGTTCTTC. This gives the protein CSVFRGGNEQFF. The chain couples TRBV29-1 to TRBJ2-1, with 8 positions matching TRBD2. The CDR3 length is 12 residues. Trimming at V came to 5 bases and at J to 7 bases, leaving 4 bases not matched to a gene. Germline V gives CDR1 SQVTM, CDR2 ANQGSEA.

This clonotype was picked up a small number of times. V and J are TRBV11-2 and TRBJ2-6; 7 positions match TRBD1. The ends lost 1 base at V and 0 bases at J; junction bases unmatched: 6. Germline V gene sequence: CDR1 SGHAT, CDR2 FQNNGV. This CDR3 spans 18 amino acids. CDR3 DNA: TGTGCCAGCAGCTTAGGGTCAGGGGGTTACTCTGGGGCCAACGTCCTGACTTTC. It codes for CASSLGSGGYSGANVLTF.

This clonotype was detected ten times or more. The gene calls are TRBV28 and TRBJ2-1; D ambiguous. The CDR3 spans 16 residues. V was cut by 8 bases and J by 5 bases, with 22 bases left in between. Germline V CDR1 and CDR2: MDHEN, SYDVKM. DNA for the CDR3: TGTGCCAGCCGCGTCCATCAAACCCGGAGCAACAATGAGCAGTTCTTC. It is translated as CASRVHQTRSNNEQFF.

The CDR3 is CASNPAGGEAFF. The CDR3, as DNA: TGTGCCAGCAACCCCGCGGGGGGAGAAGCTTTCTTT. V usage is TRBV6-2 or TRBV6-3 and J usage is TRBJ1-1, with D possibly being TRBD1 (5 bases). Germline loops: CDR1 MNHEY, CDR2 SVGEGT. V lost 7 bases to trimming and J lost 8 bases, with 14 bases between them. The CDR3 sequence is 12 residues long.